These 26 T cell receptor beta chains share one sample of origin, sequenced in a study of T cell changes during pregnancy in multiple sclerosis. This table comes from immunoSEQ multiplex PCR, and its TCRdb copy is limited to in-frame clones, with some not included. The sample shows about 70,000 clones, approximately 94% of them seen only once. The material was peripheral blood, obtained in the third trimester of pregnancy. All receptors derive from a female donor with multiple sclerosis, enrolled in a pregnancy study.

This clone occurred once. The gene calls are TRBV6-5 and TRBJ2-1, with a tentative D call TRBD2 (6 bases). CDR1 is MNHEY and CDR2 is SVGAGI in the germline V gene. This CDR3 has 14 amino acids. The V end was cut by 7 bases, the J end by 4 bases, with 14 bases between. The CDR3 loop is CASTPLGGYNEQFF. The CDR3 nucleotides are TGTGCCAGCACCCCCCTGGGGGGTTACAATGAGCAGTTCTTC.

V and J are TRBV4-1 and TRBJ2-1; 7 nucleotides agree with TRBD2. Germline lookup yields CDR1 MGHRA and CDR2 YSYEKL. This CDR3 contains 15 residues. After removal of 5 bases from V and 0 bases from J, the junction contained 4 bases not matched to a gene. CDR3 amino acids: CASSSRTSSYNEQFF. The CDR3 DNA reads TGCGCCAGCAGCTCTCGGACTAGCTCCTACAATGAGCAGTTCTTC.

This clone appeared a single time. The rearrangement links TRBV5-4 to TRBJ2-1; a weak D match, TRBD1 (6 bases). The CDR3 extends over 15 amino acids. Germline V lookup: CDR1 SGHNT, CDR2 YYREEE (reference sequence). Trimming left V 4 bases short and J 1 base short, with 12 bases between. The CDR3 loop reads CASSQTTGSYNEQFF. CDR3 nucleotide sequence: TGTGCCAGCAGCCAAACGACAGGTTCCTACAATGAGCAGTTCTTC.

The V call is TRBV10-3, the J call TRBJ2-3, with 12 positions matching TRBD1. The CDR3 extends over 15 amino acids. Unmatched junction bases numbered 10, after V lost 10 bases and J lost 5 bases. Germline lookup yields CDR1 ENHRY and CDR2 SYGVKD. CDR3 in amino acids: CATNPGQGAEDTQYF. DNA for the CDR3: TGTGCCACCAACCCGGGACAGGGGGCTGAAGATACGCAGTATTTT.

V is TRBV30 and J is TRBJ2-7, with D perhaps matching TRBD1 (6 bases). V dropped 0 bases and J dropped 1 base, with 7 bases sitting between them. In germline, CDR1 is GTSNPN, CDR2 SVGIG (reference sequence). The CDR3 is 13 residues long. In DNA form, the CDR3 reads TGTGCCTGGAGTGTAGGGGGTTCCTACGAGCAGTACTTC. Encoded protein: CAWSVGGSYEQYF.

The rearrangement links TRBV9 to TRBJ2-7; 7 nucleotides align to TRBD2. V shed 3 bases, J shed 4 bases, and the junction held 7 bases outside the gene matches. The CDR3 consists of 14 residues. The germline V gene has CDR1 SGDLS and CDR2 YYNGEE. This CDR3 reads CASSGLGGSYEQYF. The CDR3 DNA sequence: TGTGCCAGCAGCGGTTTGGGGGGGAGTTACGAGCAGTACTTC.

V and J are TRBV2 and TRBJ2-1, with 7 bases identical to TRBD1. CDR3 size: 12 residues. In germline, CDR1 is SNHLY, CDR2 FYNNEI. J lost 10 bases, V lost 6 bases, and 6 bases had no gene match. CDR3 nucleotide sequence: TGTGCCAGCAGGGGGACAGAGGTCGAGCAGTTCTTC. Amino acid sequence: CASRGTEVEQFF.

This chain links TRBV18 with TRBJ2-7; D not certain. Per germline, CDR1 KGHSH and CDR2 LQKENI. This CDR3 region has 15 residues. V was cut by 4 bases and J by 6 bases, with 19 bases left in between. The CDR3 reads CASSHLSSLELEQYF. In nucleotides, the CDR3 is TGTGCCAGCTCACATCTCAGTAGTCTAGAACTCGAGCAGTACTTC.

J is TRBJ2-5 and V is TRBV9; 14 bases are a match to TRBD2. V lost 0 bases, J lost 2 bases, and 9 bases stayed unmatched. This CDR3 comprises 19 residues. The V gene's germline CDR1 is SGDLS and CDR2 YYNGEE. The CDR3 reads CASSVATGGTSGGQETQYF. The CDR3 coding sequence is TGTGCCAGCAGCGTAGCTACTGGGGGGACTAGCGGGGGACAAGAGACCCAGTACTTC.

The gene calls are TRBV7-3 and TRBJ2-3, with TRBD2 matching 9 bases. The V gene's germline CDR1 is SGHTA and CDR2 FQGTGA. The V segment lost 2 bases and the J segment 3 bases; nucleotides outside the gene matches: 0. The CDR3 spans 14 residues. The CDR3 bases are TGTGCCAGCAGCTTACTAGCGGGAACAGATACGCAGTATTTT. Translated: CASSLLAGTDTQYF.

The DNA of the CDR3 is TGTGCCAGCAGCTTAATGGAGCCTAACTATGGCTACACCTTC. This sequence encodes CASSLMEPNYGYTF. V is TRBV7-2 and J is TRBJ1-2; unclear D gene. CDR1 and CDR2 from the germline V gene are SGHTA and FQGNSA. CDR3 length: 14 amino acids. V was pared by 2 bases and J by 0 bases, with 7 bases between. Based on the CDR3 plus reference TRBV7-2 and TRBJ1-2, the full variable domain is GAGVSQSPSNKVTEKGKDVELRCDPISGHTALYWYRQSLGQGLEFLIYFQGNSAPDKSGLPSDRFSAERTGGSVSTLTIQRTQQEDSAVYLCASSLMEPNYGYTFGSGTRLTVV.

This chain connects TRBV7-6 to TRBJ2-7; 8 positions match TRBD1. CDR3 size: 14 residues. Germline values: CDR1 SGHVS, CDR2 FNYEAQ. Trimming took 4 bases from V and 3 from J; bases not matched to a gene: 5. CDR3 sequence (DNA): TGTGCCAGCAGCTCCGGGACAGGCTTCTACGAGCAGTACTTC. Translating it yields CASSSGTGFYEQYF.

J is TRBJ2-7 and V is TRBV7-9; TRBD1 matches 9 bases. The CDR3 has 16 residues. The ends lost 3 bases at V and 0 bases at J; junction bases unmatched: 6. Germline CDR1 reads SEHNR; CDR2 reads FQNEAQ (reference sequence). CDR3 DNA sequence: TGTGCCAGCAGCTTCTCCCCGGGACAGGGCTCCTACGAGCAGTACTTC. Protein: CASSFSPGQGSYEQYF.

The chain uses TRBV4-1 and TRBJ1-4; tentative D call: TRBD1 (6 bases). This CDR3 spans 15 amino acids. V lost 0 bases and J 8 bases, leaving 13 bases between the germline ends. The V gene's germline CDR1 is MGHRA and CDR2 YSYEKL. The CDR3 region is CASSQEGVTGEKLFF. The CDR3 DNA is TGCGCCAGCAGCCAAGAAGGTGTTACAGGGGAAAAACTGTTTTTT.

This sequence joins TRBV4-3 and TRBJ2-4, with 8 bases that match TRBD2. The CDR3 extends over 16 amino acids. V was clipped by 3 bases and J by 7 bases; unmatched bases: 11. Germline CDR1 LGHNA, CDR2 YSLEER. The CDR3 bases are TGCGCCAGCAGCCAGACCGGGGGGGCCCCTTCGAACATTCAGTACTTC. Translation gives CASSQTGGAPSNIQYF.

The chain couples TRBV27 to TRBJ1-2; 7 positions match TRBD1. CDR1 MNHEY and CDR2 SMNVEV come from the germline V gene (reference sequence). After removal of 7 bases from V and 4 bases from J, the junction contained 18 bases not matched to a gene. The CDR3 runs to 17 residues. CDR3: CASMPILPRTGLYGYTF. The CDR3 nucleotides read TGTGCCAGCATGCCCATTCTTCCCCGGACAGGACTCTATGGCTACACCTTC.

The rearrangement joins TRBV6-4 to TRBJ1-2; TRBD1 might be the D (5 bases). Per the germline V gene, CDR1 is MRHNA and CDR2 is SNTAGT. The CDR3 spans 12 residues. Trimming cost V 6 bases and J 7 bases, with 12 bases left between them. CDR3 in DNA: TGTGCCAGCAGGCAGGGTCTACTTGGCTACACCTTC. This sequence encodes CASRQGLLGYTF.

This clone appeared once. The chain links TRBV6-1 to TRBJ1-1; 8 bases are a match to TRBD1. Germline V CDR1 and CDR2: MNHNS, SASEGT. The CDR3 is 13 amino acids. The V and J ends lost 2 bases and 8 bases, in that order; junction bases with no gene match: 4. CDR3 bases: TGTGCCAGCAGTGAAAACAGGGGGGAAGAAGCTTTCTTT. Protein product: CASSENRGEEAFF.

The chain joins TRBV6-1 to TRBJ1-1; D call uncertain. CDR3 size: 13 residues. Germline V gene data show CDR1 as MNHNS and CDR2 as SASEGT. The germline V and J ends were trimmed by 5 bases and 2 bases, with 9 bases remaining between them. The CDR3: CASSLGFNTEAFF. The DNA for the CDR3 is TGTGCCAGCAGTCTAGGCTTCAACACTGAAGCTTTCTTT.

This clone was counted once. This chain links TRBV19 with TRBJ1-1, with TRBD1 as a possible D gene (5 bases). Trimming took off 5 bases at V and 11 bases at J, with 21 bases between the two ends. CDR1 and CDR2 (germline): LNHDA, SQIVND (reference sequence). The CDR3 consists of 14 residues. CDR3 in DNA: TGTGCCAGTAGTGTAATCGGCGGGGGGGGTTGGGCTTTCTTT. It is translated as CASSVIGGGGWAFF.

The CDR3 DNA sequence: TGTGCCAGCAGTGTGGGACAGGGATATTCCTACGAGCAGTACTTC. Residues: CASSVGQGYSYEQYF. The chain links TRBV28 to TRBJ2-7; 9 bases map to TRBD1. The CDR3 covers 15 residues. V lost 5 bases and J lost 1; bases outside the gene matches: 6. CDR1 is MDHEN, CDR2 SYDVKM, per germline.

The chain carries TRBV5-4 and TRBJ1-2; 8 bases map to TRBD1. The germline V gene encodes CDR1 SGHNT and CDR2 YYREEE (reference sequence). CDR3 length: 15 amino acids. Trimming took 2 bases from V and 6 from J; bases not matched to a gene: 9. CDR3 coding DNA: TGTGCCAGCAGCTTCCCCGGGACAGGTCCCCATGGCTACACCTTC. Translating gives CASSFPGTGPHGYTF.

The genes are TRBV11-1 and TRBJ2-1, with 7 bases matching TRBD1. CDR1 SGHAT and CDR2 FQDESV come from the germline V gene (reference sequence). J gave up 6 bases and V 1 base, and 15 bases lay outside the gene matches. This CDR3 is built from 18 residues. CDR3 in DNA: TGTGCCAGCAGCTTAGTGCCGGGACAGTTGGCCCGAAGCAATGAGCAGTTCTTC. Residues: CASSLVPGQLARSNEQFF.

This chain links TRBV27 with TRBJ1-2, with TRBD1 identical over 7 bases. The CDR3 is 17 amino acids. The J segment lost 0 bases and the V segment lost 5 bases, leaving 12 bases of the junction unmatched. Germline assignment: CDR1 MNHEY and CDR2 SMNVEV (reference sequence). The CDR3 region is CASSPNRGGSSNYGYTF. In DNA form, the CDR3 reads TGTGCCAGCAGTCCCAACAGGGGAGGAAGTTCTAACTATGGCTACACCTTC.

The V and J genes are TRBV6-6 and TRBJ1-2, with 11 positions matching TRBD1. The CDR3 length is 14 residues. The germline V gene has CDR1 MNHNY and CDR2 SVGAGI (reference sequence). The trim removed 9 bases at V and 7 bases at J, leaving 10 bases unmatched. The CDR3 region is CASRDRGAFGGYTF. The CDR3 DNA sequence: TGTGCCAGTAGGGACAGGGGGGCCTTTGGTGGCTACACCTTC.

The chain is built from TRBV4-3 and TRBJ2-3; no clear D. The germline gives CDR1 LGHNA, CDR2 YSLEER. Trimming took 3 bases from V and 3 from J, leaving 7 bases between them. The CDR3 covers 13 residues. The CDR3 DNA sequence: TGCGCCAGCAGCCACATACAGACAGATACGCAGTATTTT. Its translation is CASSHIQTDTQYF.